This TCR beta chain is drawn from a study of graft-versus-host responses after intestinal transplantation. Responders (approximately 200,000, CFSE-labeled) met approximately 200,000 stimulators that were irradiated and violet-dye-labeled. Libraries were prepared by immunoSEQ multiplex PCR; TCRdb keeps only in-frame clonotypes and omits some of them. This sample has about 12,000 clones, with roughly a third found just once. Trimming shortened V by 5 bases and J by 0 bases, and 20 bases separated the two germline ends. Germline V gene data show CDR1 as LGHNA and CDR2 as YNFKEQ. The CDR3 is 17 amino acids.

V and J are TRBV4-2 and TRBJ2-7; D uncertain. This TCR derives from a human patient who received an intestinal transplant. Sequencing used alloreactive CD8+ T cells from a mixed lymphocyte reaction culture, obtained before intestinal transplant. The subset denotes: CFSE-low proliferating T cells sorted from roughly six-day pre-transplant mixed lymphocyte reaction (GvH or HvG direction). The CDR3 protein is CASSTHPVPSISYEQYF. In DNA form, the CDR3 reads TGTGCCAGCAGCACGCATCCAGTGCCTTCCATCTCCTACGAGCAGTACTTC.